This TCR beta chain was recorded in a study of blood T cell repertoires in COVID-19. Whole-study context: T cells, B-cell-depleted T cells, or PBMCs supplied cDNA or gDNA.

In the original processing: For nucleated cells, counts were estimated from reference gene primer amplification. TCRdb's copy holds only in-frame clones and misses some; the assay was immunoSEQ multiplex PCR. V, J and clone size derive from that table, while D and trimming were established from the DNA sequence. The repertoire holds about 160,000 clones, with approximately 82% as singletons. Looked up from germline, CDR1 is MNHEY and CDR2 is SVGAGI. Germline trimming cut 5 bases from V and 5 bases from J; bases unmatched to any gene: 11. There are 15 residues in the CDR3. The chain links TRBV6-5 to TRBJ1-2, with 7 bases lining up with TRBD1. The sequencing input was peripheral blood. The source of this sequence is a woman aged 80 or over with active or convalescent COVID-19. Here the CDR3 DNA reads TGTGCCAGCAGTCGACAGGGTGGGGACTTATATGGCTACACCTTC. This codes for CASSRQGGDLYGYTF.